Sequencing of this TCR beta chain was carried out in a study of metastatic and nonmetastatic thyroid tumors. About the research overall: It was across blood and tumor or nodule tissue from malignant and benign thyroid patients that repertoires were compared.

Before thyroid surgery, none of the patients had received any treatment. TCRdb re-called clones via MiXCR from the PCR reads. Of roughly 70,000 clones listed, 18% are singletons. This clone was seen a few times. Input material: blood. This TCR came from a female donor with papillary thyroid cancer or a benign thyroid nodule (not recorded which). Some clones in this sample may be carry-over from other donors' samples.

The CDR3 here is CASTQGVEPNEQYF. CDR3 DNA sequence: TGTGCCAGCACCCAGGGGGTTGAGCCCAACGAGCAGTACTTC. The genes are TRBV6-1 and TRBJ2-5, with 7 positions matching TRBD1. The end of the DNA is better explained by TRBJ2-7, so the J call may be wrong. This CDR3 is built from 14 residues. Per the germline V gene, CDR1 is MNHNS and CDR2 is SASEGT.